The T cell receptor beta chain described here comes from a study of shared clonotypes between healthy human individuals. General study points: It was the few donors that limited the genetic and exposure-history diversity represented.

This CDR3 spans 17 amino acids. V lost 1 base and J lost 0; bases outside the gene matches: 5. The germline V gene has CDR1 LNHDA and CDR2 SQIVND (reference sequence). It was across several immunoSEQ plates that each subset's genomic DNA was evenly split. TCRdb's copy holds only in-frame clones and misses some; the assay was immunoSEQ multiplex PCR. The sample contains about 2.2 million clones, 90% to 95% of which appear only once. Terminally differentiated effector memory CD45RA+ cells were left out of the naive CD8 fraction, which was CD45RO-negative and positively selected for CCR7. Of note for this clone: Its antigen is unidentified.

The TCR comes from a man in his late teens or twenties in good health. Some clones in this sample may be carry-over from other donors' samples. The genes are TRBV19 and TRBJ2-2, with 7 bases that match TRBD1. The specimen was naive CD8+ T cells from PBMCs. The CDR3 nucleotides read TGTGCCAGTAGTATAGGGACAGGACGTACGAACACCGGGGAGCTGTTTTTT. This translates into CASSIGTGRTNTGELFF.